These T cell receptor beta chains were read from a single sample in a study of OX40 agonist ivuxolimab in advanced cancers. TCRdb keeps only in-frame clones here, not all; method: immunoSEQ multiplex PCR. The sample holds just over 60,000 clones; about 92% are singletons and the top ten take less than 0.7%. The material was CD4+ or CD8+ T cells sorted from blood, obtained in a trial of the OX40 agonist ivuxolimab. The receptors originated from an adult with an advanced solid tumor such as melanoma, head and neck, liver or kidney cancer. Both conserved end residues are part of each CDR3. Each record gives: V gene, D gene, J gene, CDR3 DNA, CDR3 protein. The D gene is left open where the match is weak.

TRBV7-3,TRBD2,TRBJ2-5,TGTGCCAGCAGCTTACAAGGGAGGGGCCCGACCCAGTACTTC,CASSLQGRGPTQYF
TRBV6-1,.,TRBJ1-2,TGTGCCAGCAGTGAATCGACAGCAGACTATGGCTACACCTTC,CASSESTADYGYTF
TRBV7-9,.,TRBJ1-4,TGTGCCAGCAGCCCACAGGGTGGTATATCAACTAATGAAAAACTGTTTTTT,CASSPQGGISTNEKLFF
TRBV11-3,TRBD2,TRBJ2-1,TGTGCCAGCAGCTCACAGACTAGCGGGAGTCTTGAGCAGTTCTTC,CASSSQTSGSLEQFF
TRBV28,.,TRBJ2-1,TGTGCCAGCAGTCCACAGGACAATGAGCAGTTCTTC,CASSPQDNEQFF
TRBV6-5,.,TRBJ1-5,TGTGCCAGCTCCAGAGAGAGGGAGCACAATCAGCCCCAGCATTTT,CASSREREHNQPQHF
TRBV18,.,TRBJ2-3,TGTGCCAGCTCACCTTCAATTGGCAGGGTAAACACAGATACGCAGTATTTT,CASSPSIGRVNTDTQYF
TRBV19,.,TRBJ1-4,TGTGCCAGTAGCCGGGGTGGAAAACTGTTTTTT,CASSRGGKLFF
TRBV5-1,.,TRBJ2-7,TGCGCCAGCAGCTGGAGGGGGACTAACTCCTACGAGCAGTACTTC,CASSWRGTNSYEQYF
TRBV2,.,TRBJ1-1,TGTGCCAGCACGACAGGACAGTTGAACACTGAAGCTTTCTTT,CASTTGQLNTEAFF
TRBV7-3,TRBD1,TRBJ1-2,TGTGCCAGCAGCTTAAGGGGGACAGGGAGAATATATGGCTACACCTTC,CASSLRGTGRIYGYTF
TRBV6-1,.,TRBJ1-1,TGTGCCAGCAGTTTCGGAATGAACACTGAAGCTTTCTTT,CASSFGMNTEAFF
TRBV12-2,.,TRBJ2-1,TGTGCAAGTCGCCCACAAGGGGGACAGGGGCGAAGTGAGCAGTTCTTC,CASRPQGGQGRSEQFF
TRBV7-2,.,TRBJ2-3,TGTGCCAGCAGCTTATTTTCCGGACCCCGGGGCACAGATACGCAGTATTTT,CASSLFSGPRGTDTQYF
TRBV7-9,.,TRBJ1-4,TGTGCCAGCAGCCTAACCGGAGGGGTGGGTGAAAAACTGTTTTTT,CASSLTGGVGEKLFF